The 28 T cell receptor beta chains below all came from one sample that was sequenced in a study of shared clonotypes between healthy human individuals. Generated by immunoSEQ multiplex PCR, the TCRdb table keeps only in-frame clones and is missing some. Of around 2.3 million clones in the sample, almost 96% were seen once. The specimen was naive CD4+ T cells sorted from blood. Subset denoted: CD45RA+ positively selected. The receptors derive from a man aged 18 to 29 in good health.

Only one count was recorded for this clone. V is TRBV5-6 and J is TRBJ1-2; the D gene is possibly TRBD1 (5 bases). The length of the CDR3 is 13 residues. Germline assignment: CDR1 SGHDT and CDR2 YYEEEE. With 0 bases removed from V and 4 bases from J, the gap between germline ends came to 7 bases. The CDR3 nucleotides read TGTGCCAGCAGCTTGGACGGGGCCTATGGCTACACCTTC. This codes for CASSLDGAYGYTF.

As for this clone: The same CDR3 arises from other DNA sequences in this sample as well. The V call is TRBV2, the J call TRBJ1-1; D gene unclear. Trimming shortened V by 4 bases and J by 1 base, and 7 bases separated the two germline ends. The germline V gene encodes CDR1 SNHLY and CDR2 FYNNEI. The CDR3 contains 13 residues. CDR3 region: CASSGAGNTEAFF. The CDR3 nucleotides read TGTGCCAGCAGTGGTGCAGGGAACACTGAAGCTTTCTTT.

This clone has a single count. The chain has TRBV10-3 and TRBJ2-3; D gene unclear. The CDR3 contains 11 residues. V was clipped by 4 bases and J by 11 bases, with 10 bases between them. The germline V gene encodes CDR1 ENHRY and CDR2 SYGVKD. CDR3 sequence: CAISVSFEQYF. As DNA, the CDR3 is TGTGCCATCAGTGTAAGCTTTGAGCAGTATTTT.

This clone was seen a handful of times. CDR3 in DNA: TGTGCCAGCAGCTCGGGACAGTATGGCGACGGGACCTTC. Its translation is CASSSGQYGDGTF. The chain carries TRBV6-1 and TRBJ1-2, with 7 bases identical to TRBD1. The CDR3 is 13 amino acids. V shed 6 bases, J shed 14 bases, and the junction held 15 bases outside the gene matches. The germline CDR1 and CDR2 sequences are MNHNS and SASEGT.

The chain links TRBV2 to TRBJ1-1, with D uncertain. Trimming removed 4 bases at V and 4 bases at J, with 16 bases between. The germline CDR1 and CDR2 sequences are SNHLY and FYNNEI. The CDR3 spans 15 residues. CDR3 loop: CASSARSTPSTEAFF. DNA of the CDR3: TGTGCCAGCAGTGCACGGAGTACCCCAAGCACTGAAGCTTTCTTT.

The CDR3 DNA follows: TGCGCCAGCAGCTTGGAGTCTAGCGGAACAGATACGCAGTATTTT. Protein product: CASSLESSGTDTQYF. The genes are TRBV5-1 and TRBJ2-3; the match to TRBD2 covers 7 bases. Germline V gene lookup returns CDR1 SGHRS and CDR2 YFSETQ. The V and J ends lost 0 bases and 3 bases, in that order; junction bases with no gene match: 4. There are 15 residues in the CDR3.

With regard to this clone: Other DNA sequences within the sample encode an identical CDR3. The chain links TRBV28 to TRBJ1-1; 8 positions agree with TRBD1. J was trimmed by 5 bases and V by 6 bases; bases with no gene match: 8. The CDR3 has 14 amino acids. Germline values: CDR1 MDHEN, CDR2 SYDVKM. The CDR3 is CASSPPGGWTEAFF. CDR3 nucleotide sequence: TGTGCCAGCAGCCCCCCAGGGGGCTGGACTGAAGCTTTCTTT.

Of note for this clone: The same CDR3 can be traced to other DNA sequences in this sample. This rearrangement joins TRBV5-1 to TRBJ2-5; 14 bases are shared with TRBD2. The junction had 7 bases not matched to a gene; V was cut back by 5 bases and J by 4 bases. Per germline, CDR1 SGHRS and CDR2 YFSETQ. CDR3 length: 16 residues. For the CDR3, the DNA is TGCGCCAGCAGTTCCACCGGACTAGCGGGGGGAGAGACCCAGTACTTC. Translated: CASSSTGLAGGETQYF.

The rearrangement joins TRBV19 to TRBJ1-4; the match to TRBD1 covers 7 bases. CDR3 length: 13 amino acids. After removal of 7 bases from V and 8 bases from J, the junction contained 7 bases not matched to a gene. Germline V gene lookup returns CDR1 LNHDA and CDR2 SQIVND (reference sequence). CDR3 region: CASTTGPREKLFF. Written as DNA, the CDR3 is TGTGCCAGTACGACAGGGCCGCGAGAAAAACTGTTTTTT.

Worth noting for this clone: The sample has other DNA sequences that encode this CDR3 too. This CDR3 reads CAWSVLGGPYEQYF. The CDR3 region has the DNA TGTGCCTGGAGTGTACTTGGGGGCCCCTACGAGCAGTACTTC. This chain links TRBV30 with TRBJ2-7, with D possibly matching TRBD1 (6 bases). Trimming left V 0 bases short and J 2 bases short, with 11 bases between. The germline CDR1 and CDR2 sequences are GTSNPN and SVGIG (reference sequence). The CDR3 totals 14 residues.

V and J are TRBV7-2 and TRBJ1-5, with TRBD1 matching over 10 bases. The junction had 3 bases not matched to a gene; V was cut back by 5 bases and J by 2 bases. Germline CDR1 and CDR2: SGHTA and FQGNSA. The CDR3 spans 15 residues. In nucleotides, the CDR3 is TGTGCCAGCAGCCGGACAGGGGGTCGCAATCAGCCCCAGCATTTT. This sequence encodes CASSRTGGRNQPQHF.

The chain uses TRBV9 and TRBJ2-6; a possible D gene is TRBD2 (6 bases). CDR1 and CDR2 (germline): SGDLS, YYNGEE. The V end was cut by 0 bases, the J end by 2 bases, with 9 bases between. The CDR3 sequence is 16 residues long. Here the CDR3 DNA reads TGTGCCAGCAGCGTAGCTTCGGGGGCTGGGGCCAACGTCCTGACTTTC. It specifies CASSVASGAGANVLTF.

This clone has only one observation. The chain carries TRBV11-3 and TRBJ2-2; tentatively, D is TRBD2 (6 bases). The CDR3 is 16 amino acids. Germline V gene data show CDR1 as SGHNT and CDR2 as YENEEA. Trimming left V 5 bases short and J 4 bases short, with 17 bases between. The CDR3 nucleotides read TGTGCCAGCAGCCAGGAAGGGACTCCCGGCACCGGGGAGCTGTTTTTT. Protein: CASSQEGTPGTGELFF.

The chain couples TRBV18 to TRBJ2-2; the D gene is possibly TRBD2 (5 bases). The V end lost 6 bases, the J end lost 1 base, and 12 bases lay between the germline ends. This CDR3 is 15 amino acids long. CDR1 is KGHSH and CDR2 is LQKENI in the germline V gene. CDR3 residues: CASSQFEGNTGELFF. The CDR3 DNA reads TGTGCCAGCTCTCAGTTTGAGGGGAACACCGGGGAGCTGTTTTTT.

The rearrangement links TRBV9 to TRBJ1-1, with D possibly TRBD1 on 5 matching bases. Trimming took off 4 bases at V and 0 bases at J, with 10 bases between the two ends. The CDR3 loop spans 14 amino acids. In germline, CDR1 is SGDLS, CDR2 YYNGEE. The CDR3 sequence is CASSPRGVNTEAFF. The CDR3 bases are TGTGCCAGCAGCCCAAGAGGGGTGAACACTGAAGCTTTCTTT.

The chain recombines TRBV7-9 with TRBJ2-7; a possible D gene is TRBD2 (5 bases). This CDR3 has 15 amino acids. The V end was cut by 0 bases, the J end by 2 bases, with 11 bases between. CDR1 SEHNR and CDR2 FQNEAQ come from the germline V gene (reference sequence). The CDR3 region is CASSLAPEVPYEQYF. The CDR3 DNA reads TGTGCCAGCAGCTTAGCCCCGGAGGTACCCTACGAGCAGTACTTC. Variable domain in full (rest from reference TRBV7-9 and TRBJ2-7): DTGVSQNPRHKITKRGQNVTFRCDPISEHNRLYWYRQTLGQGPEFLTYFQNEAQLEKSRLLSDRFSAERPKGSFSTLEIQRTEQGDSAMYLCASSLAPEVPYEQYFGPGTRLTVT.

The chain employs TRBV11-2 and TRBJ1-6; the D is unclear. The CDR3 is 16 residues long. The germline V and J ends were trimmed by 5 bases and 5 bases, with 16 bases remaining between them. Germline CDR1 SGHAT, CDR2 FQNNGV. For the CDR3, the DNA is TGTGCCAGCAGCCCTAAAGAACAGAGGGATAATTCACCCCTCCACTTT. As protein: CASSPKEQRDNSPLHF.

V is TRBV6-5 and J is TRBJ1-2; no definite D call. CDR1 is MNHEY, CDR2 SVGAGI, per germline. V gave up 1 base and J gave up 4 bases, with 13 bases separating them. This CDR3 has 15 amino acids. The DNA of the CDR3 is TGTGCCAGCAGTTACTTGCAGGAAAAAGGCTATGGCTACACCTTC. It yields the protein CASSYLQEKGYGYTF.

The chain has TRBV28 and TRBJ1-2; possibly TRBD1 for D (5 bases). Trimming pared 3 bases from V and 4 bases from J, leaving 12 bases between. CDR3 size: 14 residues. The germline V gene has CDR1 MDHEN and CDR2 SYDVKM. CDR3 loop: CASSLGGPTYGYTF. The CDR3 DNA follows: TGTGCCAGCAGTTTGGGGGGTCCTACCTATGGCTACACCTTC.

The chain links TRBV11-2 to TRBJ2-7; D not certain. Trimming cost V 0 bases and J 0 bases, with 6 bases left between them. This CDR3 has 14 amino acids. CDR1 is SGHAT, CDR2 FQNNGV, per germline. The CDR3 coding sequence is TGTGCCAGCAGCTTAGATTGGGCCTCCTACGAGCAGTACTTC. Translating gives CASSLDWASYEQYF.

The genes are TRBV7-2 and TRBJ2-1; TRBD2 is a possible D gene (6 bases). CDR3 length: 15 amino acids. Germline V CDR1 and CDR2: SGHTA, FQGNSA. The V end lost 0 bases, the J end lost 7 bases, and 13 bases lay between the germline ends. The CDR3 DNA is TGTGCCAGCAGCTTAGCGGCAGGGAGGTGGAATGAGCAGTTCTTC. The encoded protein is CASSLAAGRWNEQFF. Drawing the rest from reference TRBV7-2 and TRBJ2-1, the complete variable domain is GAGVSQSPSNKVTEKGKDVELRCDPISGHTALYWYRQSLGQGLEFLIYFQGNSAPDKSGLPSDRFSAERTGGSVSTLTIQRTQQEDSAVYLCASSLAAGRWNEQFFGPGTRLTVL.

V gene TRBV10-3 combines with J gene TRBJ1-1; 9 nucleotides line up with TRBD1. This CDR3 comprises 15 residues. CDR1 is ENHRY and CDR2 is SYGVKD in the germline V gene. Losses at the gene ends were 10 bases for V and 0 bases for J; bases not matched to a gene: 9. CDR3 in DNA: TGTGCCACCATAGAGGACAGGGGTTTGAACACTGAAGCTTTCTTT. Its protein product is CATIEDRGLNTEAFF.

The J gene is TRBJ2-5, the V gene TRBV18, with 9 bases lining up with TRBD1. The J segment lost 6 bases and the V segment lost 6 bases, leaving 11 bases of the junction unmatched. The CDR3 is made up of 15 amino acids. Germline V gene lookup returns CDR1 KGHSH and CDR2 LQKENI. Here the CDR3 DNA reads TGTGCCAGCTCCCTAAACCGGGACAGGGTAAAGACCCAGTACTTC. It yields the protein CASSLNRDRVKTQYF. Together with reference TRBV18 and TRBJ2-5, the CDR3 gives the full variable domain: NAGVMQNPRHLVRRRGQEARLRCSPMKGHSHVYWYRQLPEEGLKFMVYLQKENIIDESGMPKERFSAEFPKEGPSILRIQQVVRGDSAAYFCASSLNRDRVKTQYFGPGTRLLVL.

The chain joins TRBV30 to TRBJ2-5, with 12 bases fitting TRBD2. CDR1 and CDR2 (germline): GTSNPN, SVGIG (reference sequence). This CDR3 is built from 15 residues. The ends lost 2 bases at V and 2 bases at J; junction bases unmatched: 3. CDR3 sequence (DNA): TGTGCCTGGAGTTTACTAGCGGGAGGTCAAGAGACCCAGTACTTC. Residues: CAWSLLAGGQETQYF. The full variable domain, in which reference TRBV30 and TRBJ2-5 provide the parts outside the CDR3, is SQTIHQWPATLVQPVGSPLSLECTVEGTSNPNLYWYRQAAGRGLQLLFYSVGIGQISSEVPQNLSASRPQDRQFILSSKKLLLSDSGFYLCAWSLLAGGQETQYFGPGTRLLVL.

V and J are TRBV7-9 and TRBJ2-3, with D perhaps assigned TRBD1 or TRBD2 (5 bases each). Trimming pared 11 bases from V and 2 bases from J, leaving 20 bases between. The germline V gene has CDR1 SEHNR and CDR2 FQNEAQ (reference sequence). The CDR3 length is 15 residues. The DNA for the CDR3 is TGTGCCGGAATCGGGGCTAGCCGAGACACAGATACGCAGTATTTT. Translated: CAGIGASRDTDTQYF.

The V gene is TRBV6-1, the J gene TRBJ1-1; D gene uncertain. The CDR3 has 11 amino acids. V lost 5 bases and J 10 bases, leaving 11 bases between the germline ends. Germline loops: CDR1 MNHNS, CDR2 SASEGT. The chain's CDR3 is CASSTLTRAFF. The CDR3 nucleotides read TGTGCCAGCAGTACCTTAACAAGAGCTTTCTTT.

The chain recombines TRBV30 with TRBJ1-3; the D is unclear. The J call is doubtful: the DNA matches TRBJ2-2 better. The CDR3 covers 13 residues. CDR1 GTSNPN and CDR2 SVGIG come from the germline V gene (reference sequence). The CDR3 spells CAWSSGNTGELFF. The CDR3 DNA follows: TGTGCCTGGAGCTCAGGAAACACCGGGGAGCTGTTTTTT.

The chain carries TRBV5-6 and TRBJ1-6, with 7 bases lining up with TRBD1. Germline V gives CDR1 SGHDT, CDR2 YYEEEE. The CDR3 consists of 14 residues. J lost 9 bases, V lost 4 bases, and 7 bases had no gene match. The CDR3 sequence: CASSPPGQASPLHF. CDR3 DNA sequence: TGTGCCAGCAGCCCGCCTGGACAGGCTTCACCCCTCCACTTT.